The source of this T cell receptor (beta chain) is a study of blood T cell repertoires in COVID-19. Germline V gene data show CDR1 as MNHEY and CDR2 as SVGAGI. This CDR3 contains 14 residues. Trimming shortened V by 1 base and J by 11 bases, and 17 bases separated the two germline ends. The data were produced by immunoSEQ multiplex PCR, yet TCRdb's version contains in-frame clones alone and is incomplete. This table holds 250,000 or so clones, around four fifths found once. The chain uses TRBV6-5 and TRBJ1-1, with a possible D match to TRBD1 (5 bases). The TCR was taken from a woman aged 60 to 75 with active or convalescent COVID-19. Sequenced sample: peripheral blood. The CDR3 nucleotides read TGTGCCAGCAGTTACTTAGGGGCCTCAATCGGGGCTTTCTTT. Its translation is CASSYLGASIGAFF.